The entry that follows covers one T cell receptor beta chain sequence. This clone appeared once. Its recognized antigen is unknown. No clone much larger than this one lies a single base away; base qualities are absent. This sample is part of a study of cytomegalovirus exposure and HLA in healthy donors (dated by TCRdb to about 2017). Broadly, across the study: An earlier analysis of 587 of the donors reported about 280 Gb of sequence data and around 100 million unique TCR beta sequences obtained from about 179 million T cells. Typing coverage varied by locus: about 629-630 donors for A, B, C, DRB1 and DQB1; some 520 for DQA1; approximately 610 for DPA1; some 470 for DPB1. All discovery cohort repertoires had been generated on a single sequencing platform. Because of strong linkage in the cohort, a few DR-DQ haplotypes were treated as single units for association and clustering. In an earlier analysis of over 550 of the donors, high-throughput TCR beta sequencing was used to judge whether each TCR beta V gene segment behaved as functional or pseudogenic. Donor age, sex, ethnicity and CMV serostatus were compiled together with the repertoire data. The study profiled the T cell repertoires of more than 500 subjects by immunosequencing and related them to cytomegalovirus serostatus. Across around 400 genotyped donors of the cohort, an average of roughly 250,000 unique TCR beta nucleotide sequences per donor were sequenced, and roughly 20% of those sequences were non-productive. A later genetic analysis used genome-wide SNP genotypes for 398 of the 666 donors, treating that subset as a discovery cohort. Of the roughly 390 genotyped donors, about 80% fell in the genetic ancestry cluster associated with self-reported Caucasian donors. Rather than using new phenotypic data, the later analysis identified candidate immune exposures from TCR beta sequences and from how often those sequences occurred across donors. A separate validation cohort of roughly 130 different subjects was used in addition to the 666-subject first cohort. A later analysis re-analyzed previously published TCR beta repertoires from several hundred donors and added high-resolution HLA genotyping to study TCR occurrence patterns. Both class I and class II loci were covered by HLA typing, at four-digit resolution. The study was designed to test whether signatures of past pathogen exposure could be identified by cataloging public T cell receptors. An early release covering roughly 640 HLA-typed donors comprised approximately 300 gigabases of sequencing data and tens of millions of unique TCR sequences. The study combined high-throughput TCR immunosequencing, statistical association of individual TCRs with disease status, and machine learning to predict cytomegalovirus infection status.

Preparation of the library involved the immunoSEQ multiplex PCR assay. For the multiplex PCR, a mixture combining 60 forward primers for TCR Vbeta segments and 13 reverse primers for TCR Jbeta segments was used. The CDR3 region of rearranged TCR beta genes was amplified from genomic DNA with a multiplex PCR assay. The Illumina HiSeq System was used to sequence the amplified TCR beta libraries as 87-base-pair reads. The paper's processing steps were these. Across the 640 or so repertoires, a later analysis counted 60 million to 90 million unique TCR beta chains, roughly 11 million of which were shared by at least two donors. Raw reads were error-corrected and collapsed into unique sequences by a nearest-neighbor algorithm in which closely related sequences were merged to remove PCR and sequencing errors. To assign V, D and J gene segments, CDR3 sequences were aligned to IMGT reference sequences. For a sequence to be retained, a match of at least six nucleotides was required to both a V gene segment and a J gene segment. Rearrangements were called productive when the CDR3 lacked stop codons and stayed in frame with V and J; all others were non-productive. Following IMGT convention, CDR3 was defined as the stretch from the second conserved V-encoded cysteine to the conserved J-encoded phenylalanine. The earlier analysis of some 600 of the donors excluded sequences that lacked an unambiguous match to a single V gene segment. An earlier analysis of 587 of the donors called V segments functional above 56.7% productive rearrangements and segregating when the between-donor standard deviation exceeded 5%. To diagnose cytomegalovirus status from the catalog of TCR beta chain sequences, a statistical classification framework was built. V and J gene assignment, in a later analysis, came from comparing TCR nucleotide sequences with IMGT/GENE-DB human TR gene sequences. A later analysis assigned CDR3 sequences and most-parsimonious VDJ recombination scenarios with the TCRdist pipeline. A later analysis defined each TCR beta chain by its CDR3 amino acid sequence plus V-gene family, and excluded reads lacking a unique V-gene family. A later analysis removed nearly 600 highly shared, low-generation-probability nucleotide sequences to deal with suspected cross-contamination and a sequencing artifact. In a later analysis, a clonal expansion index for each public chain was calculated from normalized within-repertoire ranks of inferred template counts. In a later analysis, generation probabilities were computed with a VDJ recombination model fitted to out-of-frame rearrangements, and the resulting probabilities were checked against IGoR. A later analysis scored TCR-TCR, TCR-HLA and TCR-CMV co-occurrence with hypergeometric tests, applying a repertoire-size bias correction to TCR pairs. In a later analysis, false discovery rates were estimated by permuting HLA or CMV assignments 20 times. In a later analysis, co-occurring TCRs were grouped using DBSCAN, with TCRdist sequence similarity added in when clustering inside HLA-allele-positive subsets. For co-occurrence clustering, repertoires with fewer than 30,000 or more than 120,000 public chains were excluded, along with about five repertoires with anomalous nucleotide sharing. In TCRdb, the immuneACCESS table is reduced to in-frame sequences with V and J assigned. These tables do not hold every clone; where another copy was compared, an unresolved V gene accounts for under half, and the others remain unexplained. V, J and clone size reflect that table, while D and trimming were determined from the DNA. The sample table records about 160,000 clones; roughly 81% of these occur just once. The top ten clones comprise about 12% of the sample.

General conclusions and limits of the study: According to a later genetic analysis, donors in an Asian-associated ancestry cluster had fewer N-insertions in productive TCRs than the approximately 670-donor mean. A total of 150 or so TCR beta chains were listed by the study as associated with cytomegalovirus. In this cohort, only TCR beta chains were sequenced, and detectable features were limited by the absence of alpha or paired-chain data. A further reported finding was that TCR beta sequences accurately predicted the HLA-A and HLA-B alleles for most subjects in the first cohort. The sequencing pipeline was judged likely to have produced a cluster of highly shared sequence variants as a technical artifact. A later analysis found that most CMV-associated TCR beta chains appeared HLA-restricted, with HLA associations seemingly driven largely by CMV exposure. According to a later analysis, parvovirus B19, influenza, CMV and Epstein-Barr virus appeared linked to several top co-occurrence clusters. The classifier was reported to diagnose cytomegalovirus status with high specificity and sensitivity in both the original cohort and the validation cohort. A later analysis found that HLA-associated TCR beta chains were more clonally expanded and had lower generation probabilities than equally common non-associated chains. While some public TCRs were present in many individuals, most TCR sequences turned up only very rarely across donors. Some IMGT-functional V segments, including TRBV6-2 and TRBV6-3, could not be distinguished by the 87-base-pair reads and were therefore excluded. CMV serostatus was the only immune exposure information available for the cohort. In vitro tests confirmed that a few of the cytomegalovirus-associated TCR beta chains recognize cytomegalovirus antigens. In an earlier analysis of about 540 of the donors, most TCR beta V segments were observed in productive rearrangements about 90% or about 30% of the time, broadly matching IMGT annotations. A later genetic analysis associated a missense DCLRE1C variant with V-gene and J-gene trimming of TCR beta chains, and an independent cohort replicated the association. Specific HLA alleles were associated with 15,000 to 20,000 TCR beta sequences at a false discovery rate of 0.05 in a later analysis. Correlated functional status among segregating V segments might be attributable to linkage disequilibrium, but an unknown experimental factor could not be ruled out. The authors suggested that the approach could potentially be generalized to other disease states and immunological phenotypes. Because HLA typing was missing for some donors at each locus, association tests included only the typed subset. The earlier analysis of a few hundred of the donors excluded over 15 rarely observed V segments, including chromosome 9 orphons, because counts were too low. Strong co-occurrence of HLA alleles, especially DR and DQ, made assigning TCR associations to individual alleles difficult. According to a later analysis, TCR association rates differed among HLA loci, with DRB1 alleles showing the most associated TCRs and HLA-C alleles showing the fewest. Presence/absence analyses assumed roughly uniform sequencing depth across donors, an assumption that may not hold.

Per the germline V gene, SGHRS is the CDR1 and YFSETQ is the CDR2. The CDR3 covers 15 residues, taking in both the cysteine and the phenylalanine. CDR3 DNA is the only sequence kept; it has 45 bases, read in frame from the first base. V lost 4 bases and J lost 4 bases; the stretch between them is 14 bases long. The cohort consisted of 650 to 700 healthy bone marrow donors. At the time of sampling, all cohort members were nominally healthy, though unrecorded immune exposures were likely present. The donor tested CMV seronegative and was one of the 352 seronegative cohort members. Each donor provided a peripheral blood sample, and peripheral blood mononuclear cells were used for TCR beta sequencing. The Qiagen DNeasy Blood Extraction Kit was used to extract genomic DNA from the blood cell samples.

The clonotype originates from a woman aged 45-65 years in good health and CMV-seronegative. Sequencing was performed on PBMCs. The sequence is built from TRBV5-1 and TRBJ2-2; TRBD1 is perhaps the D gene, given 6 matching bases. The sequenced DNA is TGCGCCAGCAGCCACCCGGACAGATTCACCGGGGAGCTGTTTTTT. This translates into CASSHPDRFTGELFF.